The present TCR beta chain was sequenced within a study of regulatory T cells in long-lasting Graves disease. Background on the study: Antithyroid drug intake by newly diagnosed Graves' patients had lasted under 3 months. General study results and limits: Persistent disease showed a preference for TRBV28, TRBJ1-2 and TRBJ2-5. Thyroid tissue was not sampled; only peripheral blood was.

Germline V lookup: CDR1 SGHAT, CDR2 FQNNGV. The CDR3 runs to 14 residues. With 3 bases removed from V and 9 bases from J, the gap between germline ends came to 12 bases. According to the study, TCR beta libraries were built with iRepertoire HTBI primers and CDR3-region Arm-PCR. TCRdb reanalysed the multiplex PCR reads using MiXCR and keeps one entry per CDR3 protein. The sample gives 200,000 to 250,000 distinct CDR3 sequences, 15% to 20% of which show up once; roughly a fifth is in the top ten. The sample's time point: newly diagnosed GD, antithyroid drugs for less than 3 months. The TCR library used RNA extracted from PBMCs. The table lists this clonotype with many counts. Its antigen is not known.

Material: peripheral blood mononuclear cells (PBMCs), obtained at new diagnosis, from a patient treated with antithyroid drugs. The TCR was taken from a female donor with Graves disease. The chain recombines TRBV11-2 with TRBJ1-6, with D tentatively TRBD1 (5 bases). This CDR3 reads CASSFGGGGSPLHF. DNA for the CDR3: TGTGCCAGCAGCTTTGGGGGTGGGGGTTCACCCCTCCACTTT.